This entry lists 28 T cell receptor beta chains sequenced from one sample in a study of spatial heterogeneity in lung cancer. One entry per CDR3 protein results from TCRdb running MiXCR on the 5' RACE reads. This sample has around 89,000 distinct CDR3 sequences; less than 15% occur once, and the top ten carry roughly two fifths. Specified time point: sample taken at primary tumor resection. This specimen consisted of PBMCs, obtained at surgery. These receptors originate from a male donor with early-stage non-small cell lung cancer.

This clonotype was seen more than once but under ten times. The chain uses TRBV11-3 and TRBJ2-2; perhaps TRBD2 as D (5 bases). V was clipped by 3 bases and J by 8 bases, with 10 bases between them. Germline V gene lookup returns CDR1 SGHNT and CDR2 YENEEA. The CDR3 runs to 13 residues. For the CDR3, the DNA is TGTGCCAGCAGCTTTGAGGGAGTGGGGGAGCTGTTTTTT. Protein sequence: CASSFEGVGELFF.

V gene TRBV6-6 combines with J gene TRBJ1-5, with D hard to call. Trimming shortened V by 2 bases and J by 4 bases, and 9 bases separated the two germline ends. Germline V gene data show CDR1 as MNHNY and CDR2 as SVGAGI (reference sequence). CDR3 length equals 14 residues. The chain's CDR3 is CASSYGAANQPQHF. DNA of the CDR3: TGTGCCAGCAGTTACGGAGCCGCAAATCAGCCCCAGCATTTT.

This sequence joins TRBV7-9 and TRBJ2-3, with TRBD1 matching 8 bases. This CDR3 region has 16 residues. After removal of 2 bases from V and 8 bases from J, the junction contained 12 bases not matched to a gene. CDR1 is SEHNR, CDR2 FQNEAQ, per germline (reference sequence). CDR3 in amino acids: CASSLSGTGAQGTQYF. As DNA, the CDR3 is TGTGCCAGCAGCTTATCTGGGACAGGAGCCCAGGGTACGCAGTATTTT.

This clonotype was seen many times. J is TRBJ2-5 and V is TRBV14, with D perhaps matching TRBD1 (7 bases). The CDR3 totals 17 residues. Germline CDR1 SGHDN, CDR2 FVKESK. V gave up 6 bases and J gave up 5 bases, with 25 bases separating them. The CDR3: CASSLYRDRWSGETQYF. The CDR3 DNA sequence: TGTGCCAGCAGTCTATACCGGGACAGATGGAGCGGGGAGACCCAGTACTTC. The entire variable domain, with the rest obtained from reference TRBV14 and TRBJ2-5, is as follows: EAGVTQFPSHSVIEKGQTVTLRCDPISGHDNLYWYRRVMGKEIKFLLHFVKESKQDESGMPNNRFLAERTGGTYSTLKVQPAELEDSGVYFCASSLYRDRWSGETQYFGPGTRLLVL.

This clonotype was recorded many times. The V call is TRBV5-6, the J call TRBJ2-2; no definite D call. There are 14 residues in the CDR3. The V and J ends lost 4 bases and 1 base respectively, with 8 bases between them. The V gene's germline CDR1 is SGHDT and CDR2 YYEEEE. DNA for the CDR3: TGTGCCAGCAGCCCGCCGGTGAACACCGGGGAGCTGTTTTTT. Its protein product is CASSPPVNTGELFF.

The V gene is TRBV6-2 or TRBV6-3, the J gene TRBJ1-1; D is unresolved. The CDR3 consists of 13 residues. Germline lookup yields CDR1 MNHEY and CDR2 SVGEGT. The V gene lost 3 bases and the J gene lost 3 bases, with 8 bases spanning the gap. The CDR3 DNA follows: TGTGCCAGCAGTTATTTGAGGGACACTGAAGCTTTCTTT. This sequence encodes CASSYLRDTEAFF.

This clonotype has a count of ten or more. The chain links TRBV29-1 to TRBJ1-1; D call uncertain. This CDR3 has 13 amino acids. Germline-derived CDR1 and CDR2 are SQVTM and ANQGSEA. The V end lost 4 bases, the J end lost 1 base, and 10 bases lay between the germline ends. The CDR3 DNA is TGCAGCGTTGTACCCAACGCGAACACTGAAGCTTTCTTT. It yields the protein CSVVPNANTEAFF.

This chain joins TRBV6-1 and TRBJ2-1; the match to TRBD2 covers 8 bases. J gave up 7 bases and V 4 bases, and 6 bases lay outside the gene matches. Germline lookup yields CDR1 MNHNS and CDR2 SASEGT. The CDR3 has 14 residues. The CDR3 region has the DNA TGTGCCAGCAGTGCAGCGGGGGTCGAGAATGAGCAGTTCTTC. It encodes CASSAAGVENEQFF.

Many counts were recorded for this clonotype. The chain uses TRBV12-3 or TRBV12-4 and TRBJ1-1, with 8 bases fitting TRBD1. The V gene end was trimmed by 5 bases and the J gene end by 10 bases; junction bases not matched to a gene: 3. This CDR3 contains 11 residues. CDR3 in amino acids: CASSRDRGAFF. The DNA for the CDR3 is TGTGCCAGCAGTCGCGACAGGGGAGCTTTCTTT.

This clonotype was seen more than once but under ten times. The chain is built from TRBV15 and TRBJ1-5; D perhaps matches TRBD1 (5 bases). Per the germline V gene, CDR1 is LNHNV and CDR2 is YYDKDF (reference sequence). V was shortened by 0 bases and J by 4 bases, with 13 bases between the two germline ends. This CDR3 is 16 amino acids long. Written as DNA, the CDR3 is TGTGCCACCAGCAGAGATTTGAGGGGAGGGAATCAGCCCCAGCATTTT. It translates to CATSRDLRGGNQPQHF.

The chain combines TRBV19 with TRBJ2-1; the match to TRBD2 covers 9 bases. V shed 0 bases, J shed 0 bases, and the junction held 3 bases outside the gene matches. CDR1 is LNHDA, CDR2 SQIVND, per germline (reference sequence). This CDR3 comprises 17 residues. CDR3 nucleotide sequence: TGTGCCAGTAGTATAGATTCGACTAGCGGCTCCTACAATGAGCAGTTCTTC. This gives the protein CASSIDSTSGSYNEQFF.

This clonotype was detected once. The CDR3 bases are TGTGCCAGCAGTCCCCGGGTTAAAAGTTTCACCCCAGATGAGCAGTTCTTC. The encoded protein is CASSPRVKSFTPDEQFF. The rearrangement uses TRBV6-5 and TRBJ2-1; D gene unclear. This CDR3 is 17 amino acids long. Germline V gene data show CDR1 as MNHEY and CDR2 as SVGAGI. Trimming took off 5 bases at V and 8 bases at J, with 25 bases between the two ends.

The chain combines TRBV4-3 with TRBJ1-4, with a possible D match to TRBD1 (6 bases). Germline V CDR1 and CDR2: LGHNA, YSLEER. This CDR3 has 15 amino acids. V was trimmed by 6 bases and J by 8 bases, leaving 19 bases between them. In DNA, the CDR3 is TGCGCCAGCAGAGGGGCTGGGGGGCCAGACGAAAAACTGTTTTTT. It codes for CASRGAGGPDEKLFF.

The chain is built from TRBV3-1 and TRBJ2-5, with a weak D call TRBD1 (6 bases). V lost 5 bases, J lost 4 bases, and 17 bases lay in between. The length of the CDR3 is 15 residues. Germline V gene lookup returns CDR1 LGHDT and CDR2 YNNKEL (reference sequence). This CDR3 is CASSYHRVSGETQYF. CDR3 coding DNA: TGTGCCAGCAGCTACCACAGGGTATCGGGAGAGACCCAGTACTTC.

This chain connects TRBV28 to TRBJ1-1; possibly TRBD1 for D (6 bases). There are 13 residues in the CDR3. The V end lost 7 bases, the J end lost 5 bases, and 14 bases lay between the germline ends. Germline V lookup: CDR1 MDHEN, CDR2 SYDVKM. The CDR3 DNA reads TGTGCCAGCAAGGGGCAGGGGAAGACTGAAGCTTTCTTT. As protein: CASKGQGKTEAFF.

This clonotype was picked up many times. This sequence joins TRBV7-9 and TRBJ2-3; TRBD1 aligns across 9 bases. Unmatched junction bases numbered 4, after V lost 5 bases and J lost 4 bases. The CDR3 totals 14 residues. Germline CDR1 is SEHNR and CDR2 is FQNEAQ (reference sequence). The CDR3 DNA is TGTGCCAGCAGCCCCGGACAGGGGCCAGATACGCAGTATTTT. It translates to CASSPGQGPDTQYF.

A few counts support this clonotype. In nucleotides, the CDR3 is TGTGCCAGCACACGACCGGGACTTAGCACAGATACGCAGTATTTT. This translates into CASTRPGLSTDTQYF. The chain joins TRBV11-2 to TRBJ2-3, with a tentative D call TRBD2 (6 bases). Between the trimmed V and J ends, which lost 7 bases and 0 bases, there was a span of 14 bases. Germline loops: CDR1 SGHAT, CDR2 FQNNGV. This CDR3 has 15 residues.

V gene TRBV6-6 combines with J gene TRBJ2-3, with a weak D call TRBD2 (6 bases). Germline CDR1 reads MNHNY; CDR2 reads SVGAGI (reference sequence). CDR3 length: 15 residues. Trimming took 2 bases from V and 0 from J, leaving 9 bases between them. CDR3 in amino acids: CASSYGTLSTDTQYF. In DNA, the CDR3 is TGTGCCAGCAGTTACGGGACTCTAAGCACAGATACGCAGTATTTT.

This clonotype came up a few times. The rearrangement joins TRBV2 to TRBJ2-1; perhaps TRBD2 as D (6 bases). The CDR3 covers 13 residues. Germline CDR1 reads SNHLY; CDR2 reads FYNNEI. The V end was cut by 5 bases, the J end by 8 bases, with 13 bases between. In DNA, the CDR3 is TGTGCCAGCAGTTCCTGGGACTCCGATGAGCAGTTCTTC. Translated, it gives CASSSWDSDEQFF.

The chain employs TRBV12-3 or TRBV12-4 and TRBJ1-1; D ambiguous. The CDR3 extends over 14 amino acids. V shed 5 bases and J shed 6 bases, with 16 bases lying between them. The CDR3 sequence is CASSRTPTRPEAFF. For the CDR3, the DNA is TGTGCCAGCAGTCGGACCCCCACACGCCCTGAAGCTTTCTTT.

The genes are TRBV20-1 and TRBJ1-1; no clear D gene. The V end was cut by 0 bases, the J end by 1 base, with 9 bases between. Per germline, CDR1 DFQATT and CDR2 SNEGSKA (reference sequence). The CDR3 spans 14 residues. The DNA of the CDR3 is TGCAGTGCTAGAGATCCCAGACGGAACACTGAAGCTTTCTTT. Amino acid sequence: CSARDPRRNTEAFF.

Comment on this clonotype: One end of the junction is discordant with germline, which a read error may explain. The rearrangement links TRBV5-1 to TRBJ2-3; D perhaps matches TRBD1 (5 bases). CDR3 size: 17 residues. Per the germline V gene, CDR1 is SGHRS and CDR2 is YFSETQ. CDR3 amino acids: CASSSTPGMVGTDTRYF. In nucleotides, the CDR3 is TGCGCCAGCAGCTCCACCCCAGGGATGGTTGGAACAGATACGCGGTATTTT.

This clonotype was detected a few times. The chain links TRBV5-1 to TRBJ2-5, with TRBD1 matching over 11 bases. The CDR3 loop spans 15 amino acids. The J segment lost 5 bases and the V segment lost 0 bases, leaving 3 bases of the junction unmatched. Germline V gives CDR1 SGHRS, CDR2 YFSETQ. The CDR3 loop reads CASSLVGQGAETQYF. The DNA for the CDR3 is TGCGCCAGCAGCTTGGTCGGACAGGGGGCGGAGACCCAGTACTTC.

This clonotype was recorded at least ten times. The J gene is TRBJ1-2, the V gene TRBV12-3 or TRBV12-4; D not resolved. This CDR3 is built from 10 residues. V lost 5 bases, J lost 7 bases, and 5 bases lay in between. Here the CDR3 DNA reads TGTGCCAGCAGTAGAGGTGGCTACACCTTC. Translated: CASSRGGYTF.

This rearrangement joins TRBV28 to TRBJ1-4; D may be TRBD1 (5 bases). The germline V and J ends were trimmed by 3 bases and 2 bases, with 16 bases remaining between them. The CDR3 has 17 residues. Germline V lookup: CDR1 MDHEN, CDR2 SYDVKM. This CDR3 reads CASSFHLGQGTNEKLFF. Here the CDR3 DNA reads TGTGCCAGCAGTTTTCACCTGGGGCAGGGTACTAATGAAAAACTGTTTTTT.

This clonotype was counted ten times or more. The chain has TRBV5-1 and TRBJ2-7; D possibly uses TRBD1 or TRBD2 (5 bases each). V dropped 4 bases and J dropped 3 bases, with 14 bases sitting between them. CDR1 and CDR2 (germline): SGHRS, YFSETQ. CDR3 length equals 14 residues. The CDR3 protein is CASSPREGVYEQYF. The CDR3 DNA reads TGCGCCAGCAGCCCTCGGGAAGGGGTCTACGAGCAGTACTTC.

This clonotype has only a few counts. The chain carries TRBV7-3 and TRBJ1-1, with D unclear. Germline lookup yields CDR1 SGHTA and CDR2 FQGTGA. Trimming shortened V by 5 bases and J by 2 bases, and 12 bases separated the two germline ends. The CDR3 loop spans 14 amino acids. The CDR3 loop is CASSRSPGNTEAFF. CDR3 sequence (DNA): TGTGCCAGCAGCCGATCCCCAGGTAACACTGAAGCTTTCTTT.

V is TRBV7-9 and J is TRBJ2-3, with D unclear. V gave up 2 bases and J gave up 4 bases, with 10 bases separating them. The V gene's germline CDR1 is SEHNR and CDR2 FQNEAQ (reference sequence). The CDR3 is 14 residues long. Here the CDR3 reads CASSLLGSADTQYF. CDR3 in DNA: TGTGCCAGCAGCTTACTGGGCTCCGCAGATACGCAGTATTTT.